Listed below are T cell receptor beta chains from one sample, sequenced in a study of T cell changes during pregnancy in multiple sclerosis. Sequencing used immunoSEQ multiplex PCR; TCRdb keeps in-frame clones, though not all of them. The sample has around 96,000 clones, over 85% seen once. The sample in question was peripheral blood, obtained in the first trimester of pregnancy. The source of these receptors is a female donor with multiple sclerosis, enrolled in a pregnancy study. Each CDR3 is given with its conserved first and last residue. D genes are given only for firm matches. The size entry is marked missing in some rows and otherwise reads once, few, many or a size class.

abundance	v_gene	j_gene	len	d_gene	CDR3aa	CDR3nt
.	TRBV15	TRBJ2-7	15	.	CATSREPRGPYEQYF	TGTGCCACCAGCAGAGAACCCAGGGGCCCCTACGAGCAGTACTTC
.	TRBV9	TRBJ1-1	14	.	CASSVDPLNTEAFF	TGTGCCAGCAGCGTAGATCCGTTGAACACTGAAGCTTTCTTT
once	TRBV6-4	TRBJ1-2	13	TRBD1	CASSSGQGNGYTF	TGTGCCAGCAGTTCCGGACAGGGAAATGGCTACACCTTC
.	TRBV2	TRBJ1-3	14	TRBD1	CARSRDRGRNTIYF	TGTGCCAGATCCCGGGACAGGGGGCGTAACACCATATATTTT
.	TRBV7-9	TRBJ1-1	14	TRBD1	CASSARGQAVEAFF	TGTGCCAGCAGCGCCAGGGGACAGGCTGTTGAAGCTTTCTTT
once	TRBV19	TRBJ2-7	13	.	CASSDMRSNEQYF	TGTGCCAGTAGTGACATGCGTTCGAACGAGCAGTACTTC
once	TRBV7-9	TRBJ1-1	15	.	CASSSVSGEYTEAFF	TGTGCCAGCAGCTCCGTCTCAGGGGAATACACTGAAGCTTTCTTT
.	TRBV12-5	TRBJ1-5	16	.	CASGSPPDYSNQPQHF	TGTGCTAGTGGTTCCCCCCCGGACTATAGCAATCAGCCCCAGCATTTT
.	TRBV5-1	TRBJ1-1	13	TRBD1	CAGRQGINTEAFF	TGCGCCGGAAGACAGGGGATTAACACTGAAGCTTTCTTT
.	TRBV5-1	TRBJ2-7	11	.	CASSSVYEQYF	TGCGCCAGCAGCTCCGTCTACGAGCAGTACTTC
once	TRBV7-6	TRBJ1-5	17	TRBD1	CASSSGTGMVSNQPQHF	TGTGCCAGCAGCTCCGGGACAGGGATGGTTAGCAATCAGCCCCAGCATTTT
.	TRBV27	TRBJ2-1	11	.	CASSRDNEQFF	TGTGCCAGCAGTCGTGACAATGAGCAGTTCTTC
.	TRBV30	TRBJ1-3	16	.	CAWSRVARTSGNTIYF	TGTGCCTGGAGTAGAGTGGCACGGACATCTGGAAACACCATATATTTT
.	TRBV5-5	TRBJ1-1	14	.	CASTRIERNTEAFF	TGTGCCAGCACCCGCATAGAGCGCAATACTGAAGCTTTCTTT
.	TRBV5-1	TRBJ2-7	16	TRBD1	CASSLAGGQGSEEQYF	TGCGCCAGCAGCTTGGCCGGGGGACAGGGGTCTGAGGAGCAGTACTTC
.	TRBV29-1	TRBJ1-2	18	TRBD1	CSVEDQAGRAGQGYGYTF	TGCAGCGTTGAAGATCAAGCTGGTAGAGCGGGACAGGGTTATGGCTACACCTTC
.	TRBV10-3	TRBJ2-7	14	.	CAISLSEGAYEQYF	TGTGCCATCAGCTTGTCTGAGGGCGCCTACGAGCAGTACTTC
.	TRBV6-6	TRBJ1-2	13	TRBD1	CASRTGVGYGYTF	TGTGCCAGCAGGACAGGGGTGGGGTATGGCTACACCTTC
once	TRBV19	TRBJ2-1	17	TRBD1	CASSPPPGTGKTNEQFF	TGTGCCAGTAGTCCACCTCCAGGGACAGGGAAGACCAATGAGCAGTTCTTC
.	TRBV7-9	TRBJ2-3	15	.	CASSAPGLSTDTQYF	TGTGCCAGCAGCGCCCCCGGACTGAGCACAGATACGCAGTATTTT
.	TRBV28	TRBJ2-5	16	.	CASTFTGQISLETQYF	TGTGCCAGCACCTTCACTGGACAGATAAGCTTAGAGACCCAGTACTTC
.	TRBV4-1	TRBJ2-7	14	.	CASSLPGGTYEQYF	TGCGCCAGCAGCCTACCCGGGGGAACGTACGAGCAGTACTTC
.	TRBV9	TRBJ2-1	16	TRBD2	CASSAAGGGSADEQFF	TGTGCCAGCAGCGCCGCTGGGGGGGGTTCGGCTGATGAGCAGTTCTTC
.	TRBV19	TRBJ1-2	14	.	CASSPGAQDYGYTF	TGTGCCAGTAGCCCAGGGGCGCAGGACTATGGCTACACCTTC
.	TRBV2	TRBJ2-7	15	TRBD1	CASSDYRGPTYEQYF	TGTGCCAGCAGTGATTACAGGGGTCCCACCTACGAGCAGTACTTC
.	TRBV15	TRBJ1-1	14	.	CATSKLSLGGSAFF	TGTGCCACCAGCAAATTGTCCTTGGGGGGATCAGCTTTCTTT
few	TRBV6-5	TRBJ1-2	15	.	CASSYSSGINYGYTF	TGTGCCAGCAGTTACTCGTCAGGGATCAACTATGGCTACACCTTC
.	TRBV7-9	TRBJ1-1	14	.	CASSPSPQGTEAFF	TGTGCCAGCAGTCCTTCTCCTCAGGGAACTGAAGCTTTCTTT
.	TRBV10-3	TRBJ1-2	13	TRBD1	CATNRGGNYGYTF	TGTGCTACTAACAGGGGAGGTAACTATGGCTACACCTTC
.	TRBV5-5	TRBJ1-1	14	.	CASSLADSLAEAFF	TGTGCCAGCAGCTTGGCGGACAGCCTAGCTGAAGCTTTCTTT
.	TRBV29-1	TRBJ2-7	16	TRBD1	CSVELPGQGSSYEQYF	TGCAGCGTTGAGTTACCGGGACAGGGGAGCTCCTACGAGCAGTACTTC
.	TRBV4-1	TRBJ2-1	15	.	CASSQVGDDYNEQFF	TGCGCCAGCAGCCAAGTGGGCGATGACTACAATGAGCAGTTCTTC